The 29 T cell receptor beta chains listed next were all sequenced from one sample in a study of neurological immune-mediated disorders. TCRdb reprocessed the 5' RACE reads with MiXCR, giving one entry per CDR3 protein. Among tens of thousands of distinct CDR3 sequences listed, 2% to 2.5% were seen once. Material for sequencing was PBMCs. These receptors were taken from a man aged 50 to 59 with multiple sclerosis.

This clonotype appeared many times. V usage is TRBV20-1 and J usage is TRBJ2-7; 11 bases match TRBD2. Germline V CDR1 and CDR2: DFQATT, SNEGSKA (reference sequence). Unmatched junction bases numbered 1, after V lost 3 bases and J lost 0 bases. This CDR3 spans 14 amino acids. The CDR3 bases are TGCAGTGCTAGGGGACTAGCGGTCTCCTACGAGCAGTACTTC. Translated, it gives CSARGLAVSYEQYF.

This clonotype was counted at least ten times. The gene calls are TRBV4-3 and TRBJ1-6; D is unclear. This CDR3 has 16 amino acids. Trimming stripped 0 bases from V and 0 bases from J, with 6 bases between. From germline, CDR1 is LGHNA and CDR2 YSLEER. CDR3 nucleotide sequence: TGCGCCAGCAGCCAAGATAGGAGCTCCTATAATTCACCCCTCCACTTT. Translation gives CASSQDRSSYNSPLHF.

In this sample, this clonotype turned up many times. The V and J genes are TRBV7-2 and TRBJ2-4; D unresolved. CDR1 is SGHTA, CDR2 FQGNSA, per germline. The CDR3 runs 14 residues. Deletions cut 3 bases from V and 0 bases from J, with 6 bases between. This chain's CDR3 is CASSFGLAKNIQYF. The CDR3 nucleotides are TGTGCCAGCAGCTTCGGCTTAGCCAAAAACATTCAGTACTTC.

This clonotype was counted ten times or more. The V gene is TRBV3-1, the J gene TRBJ2-1, with unresolved D. The CDR3 has 12 residues. Trimming removed 5 bases from V and 10 bases from J, with 12 bases in between. Germline V gene sequence: CDR1 LGHDT, CDR2 YNNKEL (reference sequence). The CDR3 region is CASSTRAGEQFF. The CDR3 coding sequence is TGTGCCAGCAGCACTCGAGCAGGCGAGCAGTTCTTC.

This clonotype was found many times. The CDR3 DNA sequence: TGCAGTGCTAGATGGGGGACAGCTACTGAAGCTTTCTTT. Amino acid sequence: CSARWGTATEAFF. J is TRBJ1-1 and V is TRBV20-1, with 7 positions matching TRBD1. CDR3 length equals 13 residues. CDR1 and CDR2 from the germline V gene are DFQATT and SNEGSKA (reference sequence). J gave up 5 bases and V 2 bases, and 5 bases lay outside the gene matches.

There are many counts of this clonotype. The V call is TRBV9, the J call TRBJ2-7, with TRBD1 matching over 10 bases. The CDR3 has 14 amino acids. V was pared by 3 bases and J by 3 bases, with 3 bases of the junction left unmatched. The V gene's germline CDR1 is SGDLS and CDR2 YYNGEE. The CDR3 DNA sequence: TGTGCCAGCAGCGCAGGGACAGGGGTCTACGAGCAGTACTTC. Its translation is CASSAGTGVYEQYF.

This clonotype was recorded at least ten times. V usage is TRBV12-3 or TRBV12-4 and J usage is TRBJ1-4; 10 bases match TRBD1. The J segment lost 5 bases and the V segment lost 6 bases, leaving 15 bases of the junction unmatched. This CDR3 comprises 18 residues. The CDR3, as DNA: TGTGCCAGCAGACCCTCCGGGACAGGGGTATGGGGGAATGAAAAACTGTTTTTT. This encodes CASRPSGTGVWGNEKLFF.

This clonotype was counted ten times or more. This chain links TRBV7-2 with TRBJ1-5; D is uncertain. Trimming took off 2 bases at V and 6 bases at J, with 14 bases between the two ends. Germline values: CDR1 SGHTA, CDR2 FQGNSA. CDR3 size: 15 residues. The CDR3 here is CASSLRARVGQPQHF. The CDR3 DNA reads TGTGCCAGCAGCTTAAGGGCTAGGGTGGGTCAGCCCCAGCATTTT.

Many counts were recorded for this clonotype. Germline is not matched at one junction end, which may reflect a read error. The rearrangement uses TRBV4-1 and TRBJ2-7; D not resolved. Germline CDR1 reads MGHRA; CDR2 reads YSYEKL. This CDR3 comprises 15 residues. CDR3 bases: TGCGCCAGCAGCCAAGATAGGCAAGGGTACTACCAGCAGTACTTC. Its protein product is CASSQDRQGYYQQYF.

In this sample, this clonotype turned up many times. The chain joins TRBV29-1 to TRBJ1-1; possible D gene TRBD1, 5 bases. This CDR3 is 14 amino acids long. V lost 4 bases and J 4 bases, leaving 16 bases between the germline ends. Per germline, CDR1 SQVTM and CDR2 ANQGSEA. In DNA, the CDR3 is TGCAGCGTTGCACAGAAGGTAGGGGCCACTGAAGCTTTCTTT. It encodes CSVAQKVGATEAFF.

This clonotype was seen repeatedly, ten times or more. This chain links TRBV5-6 with TRBJ2-2; unclear D gene. This CDR3 region has 12 residues. V gave up 4 bases and J gave up 4 bases, with 5 bases separating them. Germline assignment: CDR1 SGHDT and CDR2 YYEEEE. For the CDR3, the DNA is TGTGCCAGCAGCGTGTTCACCGGGGAGCTGTTTTTT. Amino acids: CASSVFTGELFF. The variable domain in full, with the rest retrieved from reference TRBV5-6 and TRBJ2-2, is DAGVTQSPTHLIKTRGQQVTLRCSPKSGHDTVSWYQQALGQGPQFIFQYYEEEERQRGNFPDRFSGHQFPNYSSELNVNALLLGDSALYLCASSVFTGELFFGEGSRLTVL.

To note about this clonotype: A junction end diverges from the germline sequence, so it may reflect a read error. The chain couples TRBV11-2 to TRBJ2-7, with a weak D call TRBD1 (5 bases). The CDR3 loop spans 14 amino acids. Germline CDR1 reads SGHAT; CDR2 reads FQNNGV. CDR3 loop: CASGLIRGSYEQYF. The CDR3 coding sequence is TGTGCCAGCGGCTTGATTAGGGGTTCCTACGAGCAGTACTTC.

The chain is built from TRBV7-9 and TRBJ1-1, with a weak D call TRBD1 (6 bases). The CDR3 contains 13 residues. Germline CDR1 is SEHNR and CDR2 is FQNEAQ (reference sequence). The V and J ends lost 3 bases and 6 bases respectively, with 11 bases between them. This CDR3 reads CASSLSGAPEAFF. Written as DNA, the CDR3 is TGTGCCAGCAGCTTGTCGGGGGCGCCTGAAGCTTTCTTT.

This clonotype occurred many times. The rearrangement joins TRBV6-6 to TRBJ1-2; D is uncertain. This CDR3 comprises 12 residues. V lost 6 bases and J 7 bases, leaving 12 bases between the germline ends. Germline V gene lookup returns CDR1 MNHNY and CDR2 SVGAGI (reference sequence). The CDR3: CASSPPAGGYTF. The CDR3 region has the DNA TGTGCCAGCAGCCCTCCGGCAGGTGGCTACACCTTC.

There are many counts of this clonotype. The junction departs from germline at one end; a sequencing error may be responsible. The gene calls are TRBV12-3 or TRBV12-4 and TRBJ2-1; D might be TRBD2 (6 bases). The CDR3 has 13 amino acids. CDR3 nucleotide sequence: TGTGCCAGCAGTTTAGGATCAGCGGGCTCACTCAGCTTC. This gives the protein CASSLGSAGSLSF.

CDR3 coding DNA: TGCAGTGCAAGGGGACAGTTTGCAACTAATGAAAAACTGTTTTTT. Translating it yields CSARGQFATNEKLFF. This chain uses TRBV20-1 with TRBJ1-4, with 7 positions matching TRBD1. This CDR3 region has 15 residues. Per germline, CDR1 DFQATT and CDR2 SNEGSKA (reference sequence). V was pared by 6 bases and J by 0 bases, with 7 bases of the junction left unmatched.

Many counts were recorded for this clonotype. The chain uses TRBV25-1 and TRBJ2-6; D remains ambiguous. Germline values: CDR1 MGHDK, CDR2 SYGVNS. The CDR3 sequence is 17 residues long. V lost 1 base and J lost 3, with 13 bases in between. CDR3 in DNA: TGTGCCAGCAGTGAATTACGGAATGGCAATGGGGCCAACGTCCTGACTTTC. The encoded protein is CASSELRNGNGANVLTF.

This clonotype was seen ten or more times. V and J are TRBV7-2 and TRBJ2-3, with D hard to call. This CDR3 has 15 residues. CDR1 and CDR2 (germline): SGHTA, FQGNSA. V lost 1 base to trimming and J lost 1 base, with 9 bases between them. This CDR3 reads CASSLGRRGTDTQYF. The CDR3 DNA reads TGTGCCAGCAGCTTAGGGCGGCGAGGCACAGATACGCAGTATTTT. Based on the CDR3 plus reference TRBV7-2 and TRBJ2-3, the full variable domain is GAGVSQSPSNKVTEKGKDVELRCDPISGHTALYWYRQSLGQGLEFLIYFQGNSAPDKSGLPSDRFSAERTGGSVSTLTIQRTQQEDSAVYLCASSLGRRGTDTQYFGPGTRLTVL.

This clonotype was seen ten or more times. The rearrangement links TRBV20-1 to TRBJ2-1, with 11 bases lining up with TRBD2. The CDR3 contains 16 residues. V shed 6 bases and J 8 bases; nucleotides not matched to a gene: 15. From germline, CDR1 is DFQATT and CDR2 SNEGSKA (reference sequence). CDR3 amino acids: CSARDRGSGGAYEQFF. CDR3 sequence (DNA): TGCAGTGCCAGGGATAGGGGTAGCGGGGGGGCCTATGAGCAGTTCTTC.

This clonotype was picked up many times. The chain recombines TRBV5-1 with TRBJ1-2, with 9 bases fitting TRBD1. The germline CDR1 and CDR2 sequences are SGHRS and YFSETQ. This CDR3 has 14 amino acids. The J segment lost 8 bases and the V segment lost 2 bases, leaving 7 bases of the junction unmatched. The CDR3 here is CASSFGQGREGYTF. The CDR3 coding sequence is TGCGCCAGCAGCTTCGGACAGGGGAGGGAAGGCTACACCTTC.

This clonotype was picked up many times. CDR3 residues: CSATKAGAGTGELFF. DNA for the CDR3: TGCAGTGCTACCAAAGCGGGGGCTGGGACCGGGGAGCTGTTTTTT. This chain links TRBV20-1 with TRBJ2-2, with 8 bases aligning to TRBD2. Germline V gene data show CDR1 as DFQATT and CDR2 as SNEGSKA (reference sequence). There are 15 residues in the CDR3. V lost 4 bases, J lost 5 bases, and 9 bases stayed unmatched.

This clonotype was counted at least ten times. This chain uses TRBV4-3 with TRBJ2-7, with a possible D match to TRBD2 (5 bases). V lost 4 bases and J 2 bases, leaving 12 bases between the germline ends. There are 14 residues in the CDR3. Germline CDR1 reads LGHNA; CDR2 reads YSLEER. The CDR3 DNA is TGCGCCAGCAGCCCAGACGGAGGACCCTACGAGCAGTACTTC. As protein: CASSPDGGPYEQYF.

This clonotype appeared many times. The chain is built from TRBV12-3 or TRBV12-4 and TRBJ2-3, with D perhaps matching TRBD1 or TRBD2 (6 bases each). This CDR3 is built from 13 residues. Deletions cut 2 bases from V and 8 bases from J, with 11 bases between. The DNA for the CDR3 is TGTGCCAGCAGTTTATCGGGGGCCGGTACGCAGTATTTT. It translates to CASSLSGAGTQYF.

There are many counts of this clonotype. The chain is built from TRBV20-1 and TRBJ2-7; D call uncertain. This CDR3 comprises 11 residues. V was shortened by 1 base and J by 3 bases, with 4 bases between the two germline ends. CDR1 and CDR2 (germline): DFQATT, SNEGSKA (reference sequence). CDR3 nucleotide sequence: TGCAGTGCTAGAGGGGGCTACGAGCAGTACTTC. Its translation is CSARGGYEQYF.

This clonotype has ten or more counts. The chain employs TRBV3-1 and TRBJ1-1; weak D call: TRBD1 (5 bases). This CDR3 contains 15 residues. Germline CDR1 LGHDT, CDR2 YNNKEL (reference sequence). Trimming took 4 bases from V and 0 from J, leaving 12 bases between them. CDR3 coding DNA: TGTGCCAGCAGCCCCCCGGGGCGATTGAACACTGAAGCTTTCTTT. Protein sequence: CASSPPGRLNTEAFF.

There are many counts of this clonotype. The chain joins TRBV20-1 to TRBJ2-1, with 7 positions matching TRBD2. Germline CDR1 and CDR2: DFQATT and SNEGSKA (reference sequence). The CDR3 is 15 amino acids. After removal of 0 bases from V and 5 bases from J, the junction contained 7 bases not matched to a gene. In DNA, the CDR3 is TGCAGTGCTAGAGATTGGGGCGGGGGTGACAATGAGCAGTTCTTC. Translating gives CSARDWGGGDNEQFF.

V usage is TRBV7-2 and J usage is TRBJ2-3, with a possible D match to TRBD2 (5 bases). The germline CDR1 and CDR2 sequences are SGHTA and FQGNSA. The CDR3 consists of 14 residues. The ends were cut back, 3 bases at V and 2 bases at J, with 9 bases in the middle. In DNA, the CDR3 is TGTGCCAGCAGCTTCCCGGGAATCACAGATACGCAGTATTTT. The encoded protein is CASSFPGITDTQYF.

This clonotype was detected ten times or more. V usage is TRBV19 and J usage is TRBJ1-1; D is unresolved. CDR3 length: 12 amino acids. Germline CDR1 reads LNHDA; CDR2 reads SQIVND (reference sequence). The V gene lost 5 bases and the J gene lost 5 bases, with 9 bases spanning the gap. The CDR3 protein is CASSPRRTEAFF. The CDR3 coding sequence is TGTGCCAGTAGTCCCCGGAGGACTGAAGCTTTCTTT.

This clonotype was detected ten times or more. This chain connects TRBV3-1 to TRBJ2-4, with a possible D match to TRBD2 (5 bases). Germline CDR1 reads LGHDT; CDR2 reads YNNKEL (reference sequence). Between the trimmed V and J ends, which lost 10 bases and 1 base, there was a span of 8 bases. The CDR3 runs to 12 residues. CDR3 region: CATRGAKNIQYF. The CDR3 DNA sequence: TGTGCCACCCGAGGGGCCAAAAACATTCAGTACTTC.